This TCR beta chain was observed in a study of cytomegalovirus exposure and HLA in healthy donors (dated by TCRdb to 2016 to 2017). Looking at the study overall: In an earlier analysis of 587 of the donors, 276 Gb of sequence data and approximately 120 million unique TCR beta sequences from about 190 million T cells were reported. Of the 350 to 450 genotyped donors, over 65% fell in the genetic ancestry cluster associated with self-reported Caucasian donors. Roughly 300 gigabases of sequencing data and approximately 80 million unique TCR sequences were included in an early release covering about 700 HLA-typed donors. An earlier analysis of fewer than 750 of the donors used high-throughput TCR beta sequencing to judge whether each TCR beta V gene segment behaved as functional or pseudogenic. Across about 370 genotyped donors of the cohort, an average of about 240,000 unique TCR beta nucleotide sequences per donor were sequenced, and roughly a sixth of those sequences were non-productive. Several DR-DQ haplotypes were treated as single units for association and clustering because of strong linkage in the cohort. HLA typing covered class I and class II loci at four-digit resolution. To predict cytomegalovirus infection status, the study combined high-throughput TCR immunosequencing, statistical association of individual TCRs with disease status, and machine learning. A later analysis re-analyzed previously published TCR beta repertoires from roughly 690 donors and added high-resolution HLA genotyping to study TCR occurrence patterns. The aim of the study was to test whether cataloging public T cell receptors could identify signatures of past pathogen exposure. Donor age, sex, ethnicity and CMV serostatus were compiled alongside the repertoire data. Every repertoire in the discovery cohort had been generated on one and the same sequencing platform. The later analysis used no new phenotypic data to find candidate immune exposures, relying instead on TCR beta sequences and their occurrence across donors. A later genetic analysis used genome-wide SNP genotypes for about 55% of the 666 donors, treating that subset as a discovery cohort. Typing coverage varied by locus: roughly 620-640 donors for A, B, C, DRB1 and DQB1; approximately 500 for DQA1; over 600 for DPA1; approximately 490 for DPB1. Along with the 666-subject first cohort, a separate validation cohort of roughly 110 different subjects was used. Using immunosequencing, the study profiled T cell repertoires from about 610 subjects and related those repertoires to cytomegalovirus serostatus. The study at large found these results: A later analysis reported that several top co-occurrence clusters appeared linked to parvovirus B19, influenza, CMV and Epstein-Barr virus. In a later analysis, TCR association rates were found to vary across HLA loci, with the most associated TCRs seen for DRB1 alleles and the fewest for HLA-C alleles. V-gene and J-gene trimming of TCR beta chains was associated with a missense DCLRE1C variant in a later genetic analysis, and the association was replicated in an independent cohort. A later analysis associated about 16,000 TCR beta sequences with specific HLA alleles at a false discovery rate of 0.05. A later analysis found that HLA-associated TCR beta chains were more clonally expanded and had lower generation probabilities than equally common non-associated chains. The study gave a list of some 150 TCR beta chains associated with cytomegalovirus. According to a later genetic analysis, donors in an Asian-associated ancestry cluster had fewer N-insertions in productive TCRs than the approximately 650-donor mean. This cohort had only TCR beta chains sequenced, and the lack of alpha or paired-chain data limited which features could be detected. A few of the identified cytomegalovirus-associated TCR beta chains were confirmed in vitro to be specific for cytomegalovirus antigens. A further reported finding was that TCR beta sequences accurately predicted the HLA-A and HLA-B alleles for most subjects in the first cohort. The authors suggested that the approach could potentially be extended to other disease states and immunological phenotypes. For the cohort, immune exposure information was limited to CMV serostatus. Sequencing depth was assumed to be roughly uniform across donors in the presence/absence analyses, though that assumption may not hold. A later analysis found that most CMV-associated TCR beta chains appeared HLA-restricted, with HLA associations seemingly driven largely by CMV exposure. Cytomegalovirus status was reported to be diagnosed by the classifier with high specificity and sensitivity in both the original and validation cohorts. Across donors, most TCR sequences were observed very rarely, whereas some public TCRs were present in many individuals. A cluster of highly shared sequence variants was judged likely to represent a technical artifact of the sequencing pipeline. Strong co-occurrence of HLA alleles, especially DR and DQ, made assigning TCR associations to individual alleles difficult. Linkage disequilibrium might explain the correlated functional status among segregating V segments, but an unknown experimental factor could not be ruled out. Because HLA typing was unavailable for some donors at each locus, only the typed subset was used in association tests. Because the 87-base-pair reads could not distinguish some IMGT-functional V segments, including TRBV6-2 and TRBV6-3, those segments were excluded. Because counts were too low, more than 15 rarely observed V segments, including chromosome 9 orphons, were excluded from the earlier analysis of roughly 580 of the donors. In an earlier analysis of approximately 590 of the donors, most TCR beta V segments were observed in productive rearrangements about 87% or about 30% of the time, broadly matching IMGT annotations.

CDR1 and CDR2, looked up from the germline V gene (reference sequence), are LNHDA and SQIVND. The CDR3 has 18 amino acids, counting the end cysteine and phenylalanine. The entry retains the CDR3 DNA only, 54 bases that are in frame from base 1. V is trimmed back by 4 bases and J by 3 bases, and the junction contains 12 bases that no gene match accounts for. The cohort consisted of some 670 healthy bone marrow donors. Cohort members were all nominally healthy when sampled, although unrecorded immune exposures were likely present. The donor was CMV seronegative and belonged to the group of under 400 seronegative cohort members. Every donor gave a peripheral blood sample, and the peripheral blood mononuclear cells from that sample were used for TCR beta sequencing. The Qiagen DNeasy Blood Extraction Kit was used to extract genomic DNA from the blood cell samples. This clone was observed a few times. Its binding antigen is unknown. Base qualities are not provided; no much larger clone lies one nucleotide away.

The library relied on the immunoSEQ multiplex PCR assay. For the multiplex PCR, a mixture combining 60 forward primers for TCR Vbeta segments and 13 reverse primers for TCR Jbeta segments was used. Amplification of the CDR3 region of rearranged TCR beta genes was performed with a multiplex PCR assay on genomic DNA. The Illumina HiSeq System was used to sequence the amplified TCR beta libraries as 87-base-pair reads. The paper's processing steps were these. A later analysis counted tens of millions of unique TCR beta chains across the 500 to 850 repertoires, and 9 million to 14 million of these chains were shared by at least two donors. Raw reads were error-corrected and collapsed into unique sequences by a nearest-neighbor algorithm in which closely related sequences were merged to remove PCR and sequencing errors. V, D and J gene segments were assigned by aligning CDR3 sequences to IMGT reference sequences. For a sequence to be retained, at least a six-nucleotide match to both a V gene segment and a J gene segment was required. A rearrangement was called productive if the CDR3 had no stop codons and remained in frame with V and J, and every other rearrangement was called non-productive. CDR3 was defined by IMGT convention, running from the second conserved V-encoded cysteine to the conserved J-encoded phenylalanine. Sequences without an unambiguous match to a single V gene segment were excluded from the earlier analysis of a few hundred of the donors. In an earlier analysis of 450 to 750 of the donors, a V segment was called functional when productive rearrangements were above 56.7%, and segregating when the standard deviation between donors exceeded 5%. To diagnose cytomegalovirus status from the catalog of TCR beta chain sequences, a statistical classification framework was built. A later analysis assigned V and J genes by comparing TCR nucleotide sequences with IMGT/GENE-DB human TR gene sequences. The TCRdist pipeline was used in a later analysis to assign CDR3 sequences and most-parsimonious VDJ recombination scenarios. In a later analysis, each TCR beta chain was defined by its CDR3 amino acid sequence together with its V-gene family, and reads lacking a unique V-gene family were excluded. A later analysis removed 592 highly shared, low-generation-probability nucleotide sequences to deal with suspected cross-contamination and a sequencing artifact. In a later analysis, a clonal expansion index was calculated for each public chain from normalized within-repertoire ranks of inferred template counts. Generation probabilities in a later analysis came from a VDJ recombination model fitted to out-of-frame rearrangements, and those results were checked against IGoR. A later analysis scored TCR-TCR, TCR-HLA and TCR-CMV co-occurrence with hypergeometric tests, applying a repertoire-size bias correction to TCR pairs. To estimate false discovery rates, a later analysis permuted the HLA or CMV assignments 20 times. In a later analysis, co-occurring TCRs were grouped using DBSCAN, with TCRdist sequence similarity added in when clustering inside HLA-allele-positive subsets. Co-occurrence clustering excluded repertoires with fewer than 30,000 or more than 120,000 public chains, plus five with anomalous nucleotide sharing. TCRdb holds this immuneACCESS table with in-frame rearrangements only. Some clones are missing; in checked studies, unresolved V genes explain under half, and the rest has no known cause. That table is the source of V, J and clone size, and D and trimming were worked out from the DNA. The sample table records about 270,000 clones; under 80% of these occur just once. The leading ten clones occupy 2% to 2.5% of the sample.

Sequencing was carried out using PBMCs. The chain employs TRBV19 and TRBJ2-5; 12 bases in the junction line up with TRBD1. The clonotype originates from a female donor in good health and CMV-seronegative. CDR3 protein: CASSTTGTGGVGKETQYF. Read as DNA, the sequence is TGTGCCAGTAGTACAACCGGGACAGGGGGCGTGGGGAAAGAGACCCAGTACTTC.